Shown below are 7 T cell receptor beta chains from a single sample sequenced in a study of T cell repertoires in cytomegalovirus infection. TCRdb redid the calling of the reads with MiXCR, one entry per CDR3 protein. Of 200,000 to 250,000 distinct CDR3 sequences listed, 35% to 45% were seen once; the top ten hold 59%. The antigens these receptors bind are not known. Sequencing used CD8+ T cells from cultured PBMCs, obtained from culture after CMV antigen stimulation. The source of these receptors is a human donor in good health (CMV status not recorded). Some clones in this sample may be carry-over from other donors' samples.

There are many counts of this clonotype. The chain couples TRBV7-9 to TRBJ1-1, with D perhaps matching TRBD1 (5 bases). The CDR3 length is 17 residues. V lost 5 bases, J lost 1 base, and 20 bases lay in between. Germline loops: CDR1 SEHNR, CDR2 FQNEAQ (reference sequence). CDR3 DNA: TGTGCCAGCAGCCTGCTAGACGGGGGATACTCGAACACTGAAGCTTTCTTT. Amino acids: CASSLLDGGYSNTEAFF.

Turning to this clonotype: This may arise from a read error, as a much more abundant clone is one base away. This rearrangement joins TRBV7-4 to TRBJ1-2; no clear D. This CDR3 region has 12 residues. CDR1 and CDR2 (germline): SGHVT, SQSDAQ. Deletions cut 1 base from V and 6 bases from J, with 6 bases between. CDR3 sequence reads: CASSLDQDGYTF. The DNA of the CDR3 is TGTGCCAGCAGCTTAGACCAAGATGGCTACACCTTC.

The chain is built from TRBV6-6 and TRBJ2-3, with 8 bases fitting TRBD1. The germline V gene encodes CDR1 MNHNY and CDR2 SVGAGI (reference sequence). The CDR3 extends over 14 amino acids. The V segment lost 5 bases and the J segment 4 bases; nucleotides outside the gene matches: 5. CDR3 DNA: TGTGCCAGCAGTAAACAGGGGGGCGCAGATACGCAGTATTTT. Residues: CASSKQGGADTQYF.

CDR3 nucleotides: TGCAGCGTCGGGGGTGGGGAGAGTGAGACCCAGTACTTC. Translated, it gives CSVGGGESETQYF. The genes are TRBV29-1 and TRBJ2-5, with D possibly matching TRBD2 (6 bases). Germline CDR1 reads SQVTM; CDR2 reads ANQGSEA. Trimming pared 6 bases from V and 5 bases from J, leaving 16 bases between. This CDR3 has 13 amino acids.

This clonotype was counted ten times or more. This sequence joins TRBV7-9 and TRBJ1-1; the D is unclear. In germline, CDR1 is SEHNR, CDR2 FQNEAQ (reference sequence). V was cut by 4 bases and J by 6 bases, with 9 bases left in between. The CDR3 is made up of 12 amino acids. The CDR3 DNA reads TGTGCCAGCAGCTCCCTGGGCCCTGAAGCTTTCTTT. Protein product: CASSSLGPEAFF.

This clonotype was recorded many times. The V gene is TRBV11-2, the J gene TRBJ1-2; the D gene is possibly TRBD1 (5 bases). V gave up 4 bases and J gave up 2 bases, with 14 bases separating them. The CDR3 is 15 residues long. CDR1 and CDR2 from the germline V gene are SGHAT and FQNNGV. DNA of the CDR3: TGTGCCAGCAGCTCAGGGACCAGGGCAAACTATGGCTACACCTTC. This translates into CASSSGTRANYGYTF.

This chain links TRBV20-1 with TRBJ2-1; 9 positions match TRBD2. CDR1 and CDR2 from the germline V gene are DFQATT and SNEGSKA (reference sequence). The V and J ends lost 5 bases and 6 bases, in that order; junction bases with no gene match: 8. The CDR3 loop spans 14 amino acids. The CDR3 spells CSAPTSGLVNEQFF. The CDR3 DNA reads TGCAGTGCTCCAACTAGCGGGTTGGTCAATGAGCAGTTCTTC.